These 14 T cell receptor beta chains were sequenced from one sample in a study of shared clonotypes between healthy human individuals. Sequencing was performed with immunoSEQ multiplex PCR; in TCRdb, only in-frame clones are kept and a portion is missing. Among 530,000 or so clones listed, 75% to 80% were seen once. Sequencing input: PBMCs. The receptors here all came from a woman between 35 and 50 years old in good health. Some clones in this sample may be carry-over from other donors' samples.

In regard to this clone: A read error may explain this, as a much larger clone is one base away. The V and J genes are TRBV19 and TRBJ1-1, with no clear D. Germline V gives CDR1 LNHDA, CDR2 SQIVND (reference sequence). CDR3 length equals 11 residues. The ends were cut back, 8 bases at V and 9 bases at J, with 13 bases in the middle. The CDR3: CASGFKTKAFF. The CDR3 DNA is TGTGCCAGTGGTTTCAAGACCAAAGCTTTCTTT.

The DNA of the CDR3 is TGTGCCAGTACCCAGGGGGACGAAAAACTGTTTTTT. Protein product: CASTQGDEKLFF. The V gene is TRBV19, the J gene TRBJ1-4, with 7 nucleotides matching TRBD1. The CDR3 covers 12 residues. Germline V gene lookup returns CDR1 LNHDA and CDR2 SQIVND (reference sequence). The ends lost 7 bases at V and 8 bases at J; junction bases unmatched: 4.

Here the CDR3 reads CASSLVGGSFDEQFF. The CDR3 DNA reads as TGTGCCAGCAGCTTAGTTGGCGGGAGCTTCGATGAGCAGTTCTTC. The rearrangement joins TRBV7-9 to TRBJ2-1; 7 bases are a match to TRBD2. From germline, CDR1 is SEHNR and CDR2 FQNEAQ (reference sequence). This CDR3 spans 15 amino acids. The V gene end was trimmed by 1 base and the J gene end by 8 bases; junction bases not matched to a gene: 8.

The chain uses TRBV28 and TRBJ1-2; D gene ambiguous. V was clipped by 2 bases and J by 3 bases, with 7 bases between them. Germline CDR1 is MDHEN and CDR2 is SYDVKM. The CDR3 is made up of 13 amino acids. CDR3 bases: TGTGCCAGCAGTTTAAGGTGGGACTATGGCTACACCTTC. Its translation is CASSLRWDYGYTF.

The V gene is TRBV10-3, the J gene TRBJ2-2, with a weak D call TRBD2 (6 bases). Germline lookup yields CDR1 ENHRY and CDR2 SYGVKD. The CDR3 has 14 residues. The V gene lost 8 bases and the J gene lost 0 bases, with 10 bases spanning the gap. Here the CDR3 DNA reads TGTGCCATCGGGAGGTTGACGAACACCGGGGAGCTGTTTTTT. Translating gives CAIGRLTNTGELFF.

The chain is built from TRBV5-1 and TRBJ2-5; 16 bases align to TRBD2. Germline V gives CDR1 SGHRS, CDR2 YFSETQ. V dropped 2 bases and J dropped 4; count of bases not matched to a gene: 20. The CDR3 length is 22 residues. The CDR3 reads CASSLGRRDTGTSGRARETQYF. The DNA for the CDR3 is TGCGCCAGCAGCTTAGGACGCCGGGACACCGGGACTAGCGGGAGGGCCAGAGAGACCCAGTACTTC. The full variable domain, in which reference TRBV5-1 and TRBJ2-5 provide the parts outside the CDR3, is KAGVTQTPRYLIKTRGQQVTLSCSPISGHRSVSWYQQTPGQGLQFLFEYFSETQRNKGNFPGRFSGRQFSNSRSEMNVSTLELGDSALYLCASSLGRRDTGTSGRARETQYFGPGTRLLVL.

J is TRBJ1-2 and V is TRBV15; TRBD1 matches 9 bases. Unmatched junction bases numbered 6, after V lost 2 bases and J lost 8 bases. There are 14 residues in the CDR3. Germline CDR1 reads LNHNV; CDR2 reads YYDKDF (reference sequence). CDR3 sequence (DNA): TGTGCCACCAGCAGATCTAGGACAGGGGAAGGCTACACCTTC. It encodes CATSRSRTGEGYTF.

The CDR3 bases are TGTGCCAGCAGCTTAGATTTTCGGGGCCACTATGGCTACACCTTC. Translating it yields CASSLDFRGHYGYTF. The chain has TRBV11-2 and TRBJ1-2; possible D gene TRBD1, 5 bases. The CDR3 covers 15 residues. Germline lookup yields CDR1 SGHAT and CDR2 FQNNGV. V lost 0 bases and J 3 bases, leaving 11 bases between the germline ends.

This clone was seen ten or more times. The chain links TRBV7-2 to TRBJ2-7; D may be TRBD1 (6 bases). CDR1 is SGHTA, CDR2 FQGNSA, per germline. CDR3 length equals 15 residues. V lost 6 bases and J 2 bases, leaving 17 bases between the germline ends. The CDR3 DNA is TGTGCCAGCAGTCCCTGGGCACAGGGCCCCTACGAGCAGTACTTC. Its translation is CASSPWAQGPYEQYF.

The CDR3 sequence: CASSVLAGNYNEQFF. The DNA for the CDR3 is TGTGCCAGCAGTGTCCTAGCGGGAAACTACAATGAGCAGTTCTTC. The V call is TRBV2, the J call TRBJ2-1; 9 bases match TRBD2. The V and J ends lost 4 bases and 3 bases, in that order; junction bases with no gene match: 4. This CDR3 has 15 amino acids. CDR1 is SNHLY and CDR2 is FYNNEI in the germline V gene.

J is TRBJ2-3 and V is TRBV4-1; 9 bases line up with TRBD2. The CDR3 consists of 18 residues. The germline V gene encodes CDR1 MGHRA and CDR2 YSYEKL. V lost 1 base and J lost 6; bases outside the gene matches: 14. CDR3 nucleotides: TGCGCCAGCAGCCAAGGGAGTAGGACTAGCGCTAGAGGGGATACGCAGTATTTT. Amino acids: CASSQGSRTSARGDTQYF.

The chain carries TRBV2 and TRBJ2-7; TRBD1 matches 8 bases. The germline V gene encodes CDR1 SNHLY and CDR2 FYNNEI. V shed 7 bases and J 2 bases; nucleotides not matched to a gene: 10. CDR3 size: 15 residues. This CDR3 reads CASIVRDRSPYEQYF. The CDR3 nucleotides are TGTGCCAGCATCGTCAGGGACAGGAGCCCCTACGAGCAGTACTTC.

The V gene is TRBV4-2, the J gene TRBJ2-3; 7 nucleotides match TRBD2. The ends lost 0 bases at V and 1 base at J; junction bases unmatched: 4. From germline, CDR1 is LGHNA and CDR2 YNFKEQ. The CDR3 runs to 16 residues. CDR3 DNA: TGTGCCAGCAGCCAAGATGCGGGAGAGGGCACAGATACGCAGTATTTT. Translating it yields CASSQDAGEGTDTQYF.

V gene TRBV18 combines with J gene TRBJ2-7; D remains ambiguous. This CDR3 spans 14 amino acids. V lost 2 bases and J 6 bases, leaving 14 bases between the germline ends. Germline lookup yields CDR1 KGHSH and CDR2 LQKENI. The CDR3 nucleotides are TGTGCCAGCTCACCAGTCGTGCGGCCCTCCGAGCAGTACTTC. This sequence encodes CASSPVVRPSEQYF.